This note documents a single T cell receptor (beta chain) sequence. The target antigen is unknown. Time point noted: blood 2 weeks post-SBRT. This sample's treatment: 15 Gy SBRT to primary tumor, nephrectomy 4 weeks later. The J segment lost 6 bases and the V segment lost 5 bases, leaving 7 bases of the junction unmatched. CDR1 is MNHEY, CDR2 SVGAGI, per germline. The CDR3 sequence is 15 residues long. This entry comes from a study of radiation and T cells in renal cell carcinoma. Whole-study findings and limits: No pretreatment tumor biopsies were available for baseline clonotypes. In blood, top tumor clones expanded by 2 weeks, shrinking by 4.

The assay was immunoSEQ multiplex PCR, and TCRdb's table has in-frame clones only and misses some. Among roughly 120,000 clones listed, 81% were seen once. The chain couples TRBV6-5 to TRBJ1-4; 9 bases align to TRBD1. The clonotype comes from an older woman with renal cell carcinoma. Sequenced material: blood, taken from a patient whose treatment included radiotherapy and nephrectomy. For the CDR3, the DNA is TGTGCCAGCAGTCCCGTGGGACAGGGATATGAAAAACTGTTTTTT. Translation gives CASSPVGQGYEKLFF.